This T cell receptor (beta chain) was recorded in a study of T cell repertoires in cytomegalovirus infection. MiXCR, run by TCRdb on the reads, gives a single entry per CDR3 protein. This sample has about half a million distinct CDR3 sequences, with about 33% found just once. This clonotype appeared a single time. Its target is unknown. The CDR3 consists of 12 residues. Germline V gene lookup returns CDR1 LNHDA and CDR2 SQIVND (reference sequence). V lost 10 bases and J lost 4, with 13 bases in between. Notes on the study in general: Within the response measured ex vivo, HLA-C-restricted CMV-specific TCR beta clonotypes were dominant.

This sequence joins TRBV19 and TRBJ1-1, with D hard to call. This receptor was identified in a human donor in good health (CMV status not recorded). Some clones in this sample may be carry-over from other donors' samples. The source material was cultured PBMCs, sampled from culture after CMV antigen stimulation. The DNA for the CDR3 is TGTGCCACCCTTAATAGTGGCACTGAAGCTTTCTTT. Residues: CATLNSGTEAFF.